The text below deals with one TCR beta chain. These data are taken from a study of blood T cell repertoires in COVID-19. Turning to the study itself: Material from acute and convalescent COVID-19 was sourced from the United States, Italy and Spain. PBMCs, B-cell-depleted T cells, or T cells were the source of the cDNA or gDNA that made up the material.

From germline, CDR1 is MDHEN and CDR2 SYDVKM. Trimming shortened V by 4 bases and J by 7 bases, and 7 bases separated the two germline ends. This CDR3 has 11 amino acids. Original processing methods: Quantification of nucleated cells was approximated via reference gene primer amplification. Assay: immunoSEQ multiplex PCR; the TCRdb copy retains only in-frame clones and omits some. The V and J calls and clone size were taken over from that table, and D and trimming were inferred from the DNA. This sample yields a few hundred thousand clones, of which about 85% are seen a single time; about 3.5% belongs to the top ten.

The TCR comes from a man between 18 and 35 years old with active or convalescent COVID-19. The material sequenced was peripheral blood. This chain joins TRBV28 and TRBJ2-5; weak D call: TRBD2 (6 bases). The CDR3 region is CASSYGGTQYF. Written as DNA, the CDR3 is TGTGCCAGCAGTTACGGGGGGACCCAGTACTTC.